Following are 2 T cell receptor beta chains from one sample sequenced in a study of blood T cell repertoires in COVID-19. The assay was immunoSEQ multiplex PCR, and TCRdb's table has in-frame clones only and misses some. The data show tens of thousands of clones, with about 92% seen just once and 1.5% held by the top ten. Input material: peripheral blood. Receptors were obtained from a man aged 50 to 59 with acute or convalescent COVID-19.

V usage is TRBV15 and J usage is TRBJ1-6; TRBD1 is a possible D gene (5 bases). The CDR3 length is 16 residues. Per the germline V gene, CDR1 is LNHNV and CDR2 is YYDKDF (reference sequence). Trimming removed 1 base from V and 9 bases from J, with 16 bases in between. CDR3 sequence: CATSRGGGRRSSPLHF. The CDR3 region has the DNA TGTGCCACCAGCAGAGGGGGGGGAAGGAGAAGTTCACCCCTCCACTTT.

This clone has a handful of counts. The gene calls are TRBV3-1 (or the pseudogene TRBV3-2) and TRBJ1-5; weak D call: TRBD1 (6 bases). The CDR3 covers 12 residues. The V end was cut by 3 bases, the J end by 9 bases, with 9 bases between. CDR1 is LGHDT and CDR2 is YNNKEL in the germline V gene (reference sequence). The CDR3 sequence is CASSQDSRPQHF. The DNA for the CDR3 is TGTGCCAGCAGCCAGGACAGTAGGCCCCAGCATTTT.